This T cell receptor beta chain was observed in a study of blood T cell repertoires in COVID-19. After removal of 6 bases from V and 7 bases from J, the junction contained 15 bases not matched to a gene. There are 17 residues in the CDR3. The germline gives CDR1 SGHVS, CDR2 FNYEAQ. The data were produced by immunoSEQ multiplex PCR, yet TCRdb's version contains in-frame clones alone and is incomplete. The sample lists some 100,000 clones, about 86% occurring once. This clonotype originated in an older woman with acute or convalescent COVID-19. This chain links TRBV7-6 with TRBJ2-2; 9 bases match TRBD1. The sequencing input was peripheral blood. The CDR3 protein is CASSYKGTGINDGELFF. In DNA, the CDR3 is TGTGCCAGCAGTTATAAAGGGACAGGGATAAACGACGGGGAGCTGTTTTTT.